This T cell receptor beta chain stems from a study of cytomegalovirus exposure and HLA in healthy donors. Findings and caveats of the study: The sole available immune exposure information was CMV serostatus. It was taken for granted in presence/absence analyses that sequencing depth across donors was roughly uniform.

Concerning this clone: Its antigen is unknown.

The germline V and J ends were trimmed by 5 bases and 0 bases, with 14 bases remaining between them. The CDR3 is 15 amino acids. Germline CDR1 SGHTA, CDR2 FQGNSA. PCR was performed using 60 Vbeta and 13 Jbeta primers. Here immunoSEQ multiplex PCR was the method, and the copy in TCRdb shows in-frame clones only, minus some. In all, the sample yields about 72,000 clones. Nominal health characterized the donors when sampled, though unrecorded immune exposures were likely. The chain combines TRBV7-2 with TRBJ2-7, with D unresolved. Material: PBMCs. The sequence came from a woman aged 40 to 50 in good health and CMV-seropositive. The DNA of the CDR3 is TGTGCCAGCAGCCCCACAAGCGTTAGCTCCTACGAGCAGTACTTC. Protein product: CASSPTSVSSYEQYF. Based on the CDR3 plus reference TRBV7-2 and TRBJ2-7, the full variable domain is GAGVSQSPSNKVTEKGKDVELRCDPISGHTALYWYRQSLGQGLEFLIYFQGNSAPDKSGLPSDRFSAERTGGSVSTLTIQRTQQEDSAVYLCASSPTSVSSYEQYFGPGTRLTVT.